This T cell receptor beta chain was found in a study of identical twins. General observations from the study: Invariant MAIT and iNKT cells could partly confound zero-insertion analyses. It was out-of-frame TCR alpha sharing in monozygotic twins that models underestimated.

A universal primer site arose from template switching, and cDNA bore unique molecular identifiers. TCRdb analysed the 5' RACE reads with MiXCR anew, one entry per CDR3 protein. This table holds about 570,000 distinct CDR3 sequences, roughly 9.9% found once. The sample holds a few counts of this clonotype. Its specificity is not known. This CDR3 is built from 15 residues. Germline CDR1 reads DFQATT; CDR2 reads SNEGSKA (reference sequence). Trimming took 6 bases from V and 0 from J, leaving 16 bases between them. This sample was shared with a second study, whose subject was yellow fever vaccine responses in identical twins.

The sequence came from a woman in her late teens or twenties in good health. Sequencing input: PBMCs. The V gene is TRBV20-1, the J gene TRBJ2-3; D is unclear. CDR3 DNA sequence: TGCAGTGCCACCGAAGTCGTGTTTAGCACAGATACGCAGTATTTT. Translated: CSATEVVFSTDTQYF.